This TCR beta chain was recovered during a study of T cell changes during pregnancy in multiple sclerosis. Some clones are missing from TCRdb's copy, which holds only in-frame ones; the method was immunoSEQ multiplex PCR. The table includes some 36,000 clones, just over 90% detected once. In germline, CDR1 is SGHAT, CDR2 FQNNGV. Trimming took off 6 bases at V and 7 bases at J, with 25 bases between the two ends. The CDR3 contains 17 residues. The sequencing here drew on peripheral blood, taken in the second trimester of pregnancy. The rearrangement joins TRBV11-2 to TRBJ2-1; D is possibly TRBD2 (5 bases). This sequence was found in a female donor in good health, enrolled as a control in a pregnancy study. The CDR3 protein is CASSYGNAGSLDNEQFF. In DNA form, the CDR3 reads TGTGCCAGCAGTTATGGGAATGCGGGCTCGTTGGATAATGAGCAGTTCTTC.